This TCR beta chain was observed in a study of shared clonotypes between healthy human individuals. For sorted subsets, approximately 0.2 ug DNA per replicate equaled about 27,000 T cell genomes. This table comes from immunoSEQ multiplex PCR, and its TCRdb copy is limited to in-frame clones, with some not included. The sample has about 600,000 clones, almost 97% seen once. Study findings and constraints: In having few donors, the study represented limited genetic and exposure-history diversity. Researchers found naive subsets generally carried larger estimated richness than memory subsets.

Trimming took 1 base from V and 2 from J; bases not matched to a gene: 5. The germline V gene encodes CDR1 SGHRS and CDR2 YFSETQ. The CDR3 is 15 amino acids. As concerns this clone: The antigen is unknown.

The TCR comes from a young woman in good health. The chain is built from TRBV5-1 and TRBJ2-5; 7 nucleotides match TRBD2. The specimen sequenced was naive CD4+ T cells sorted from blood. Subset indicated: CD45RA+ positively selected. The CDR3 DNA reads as TGCGCCAGCAGCTTGTCCTTGGGGGGGCAAGAGACCCAGTACTTC. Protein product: CASSLSLGGQETQYF.